This T cell receptor beta chain was sequenced during a study of immune evolution from preneoplasia to lung adenocarcinoma. Findings and caveats of the study: Top clone share appeared to fall from AAH through AIS, MIA, adenocarcinoma. Normal lung had highest clonality; later lesions appeared denser, more diverse.

In the case of this clone: Its matching antigen is unknown.

Patients had resection in Japan or China between the mid-2010s and the late 2010s. TCRdb's copy holds only in-frame clones and misses some; the assay was immunoSEQ multiplex PCR. The profile shows several thousand clones, 65% to 85% of them singletons. Between the trimmed V and J ends, which lost 0 bases and 2 bases, there was a span of 7 bases. Germline CDR1 MNHEY, CDR2 SVGAGI. The CDR3 is 15 amino acids. The TCR comes from a person aged 65 to 79 with lung adenocarcinoma. Sequencing was carried out using FFPE adjacent normal lung tissue. The chain combines TRBV6-5 with TRBJ2-2, with no clear D. CDR3: CASSYSFLNTGELFF. The CDR3 DNA reads TGTGCCAGCAGTTACTCGTTCCTTAACACCGGGGAGCTGTTTTTT.